This TCR beta chain was obtained from a study of identifying expanded T cells in peripheral blood. Whole-study results and caveats: Approximately 1.1 clones differed between technical replicates, versus around 16 and 19 over time. Across healthy donors, higher total template counts meant significantly greater roughly 2-week count variance.

TCRdb's table, derived via immunoSEQ multiplex PCR, lists solely in-frame clones and lacks some. The sample lists about 100,000 clones, roughly 88% occurring once. Healthy donors had no documented immune events, such as infections, while sampled. After removal of 1 base from V and 8 bases from J, the junction contained 8 bases not matched to a gene. CDR1 and CDR2 from the germline V gene are SGHTA and FQGTGA. CDR3 size: 15 residues. In its sample, this clone was seen once. What it binds is unknown. The clonotype originates from a person aged 18 to 70 in good health. The rearrangement uses TRBV7-3 and TRBJ1-2, with 9 bases fitting TRBD1. The sequenced sample consisted of blood. As DNA, the CDR3 is TGTGCCAGCAGCTTAAGTGACAGGGGGACCAGGGGCTACACCTTC. It translates to CASSLSDRGTRGYTF.